Below, one T cell receptor beta chain is given with its context. The table came from immunoSEQ multiplex PCR; TCRdb's copy has only in-frame clones and leaves some out. The table lists roughly 150,000 clones, 80% to 85% of them singletons. The data derive from a study of blood T cell repertoires in COVID-19. This CDR3 contains 14 residues. Germline CDR1 is LGHDT and CDR2 is YNNKEL (reference sequence). After removal of 2 bases from V and 3 bases from J, the junction contained 3 bases not matched to a gene. Sequencing used peripheral blood. This clonotype was obtained from an elderly woman with active or convalescent COVID-19. J is TRBJ2-5 and V is TRBV3-1 (or the pseudogene TRBV3-2); 7 bases map to TRBD2. The CDR3: CASSQWTSKETQYF. In DNA, the CDR3 is TGTGCCAGCAGCCAATGGACTAGTAAAGAGACCCAGTACTTC.